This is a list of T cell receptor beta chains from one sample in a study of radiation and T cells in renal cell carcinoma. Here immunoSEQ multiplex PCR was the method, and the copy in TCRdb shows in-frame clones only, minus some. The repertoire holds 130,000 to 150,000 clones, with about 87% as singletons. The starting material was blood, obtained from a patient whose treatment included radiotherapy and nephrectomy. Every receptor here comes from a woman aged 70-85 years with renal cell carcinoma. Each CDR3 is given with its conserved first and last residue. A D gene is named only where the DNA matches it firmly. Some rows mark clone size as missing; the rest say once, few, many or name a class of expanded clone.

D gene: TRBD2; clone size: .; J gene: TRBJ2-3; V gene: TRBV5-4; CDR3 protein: CASSSGLAGGNTDTQYF; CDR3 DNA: TGTGCCAGCAGCTCAGGACTAGCGGGGGGGAACACAGATACGCAGTATTTT
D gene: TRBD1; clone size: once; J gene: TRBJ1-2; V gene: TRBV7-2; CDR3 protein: CASSLSGTGRAFSGYTF; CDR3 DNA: TGTGCCAGCAGCTTATCAGGGACAGGGCGTGCATTCTCTGGCTACACCTTC
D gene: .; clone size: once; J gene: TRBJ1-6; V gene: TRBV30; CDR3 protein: CAWEKGPQAFNSPLHF; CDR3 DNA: TGTGCCTGGGAGAAGGGGCCGCAGGCCTTCAATTCACCCCTCCACTTT
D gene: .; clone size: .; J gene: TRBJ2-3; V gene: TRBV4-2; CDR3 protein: CASRAHTDTQYF; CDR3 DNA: TGTGCCAGCAGAGCTCACACAGATACGCAGTATTTT
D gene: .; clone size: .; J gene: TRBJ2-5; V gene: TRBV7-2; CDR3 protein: CASSLQYGQETQYF; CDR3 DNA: TGTGCCAGCAGCTTGCAGTATGGCCAAGAGACCCAGTACTTC
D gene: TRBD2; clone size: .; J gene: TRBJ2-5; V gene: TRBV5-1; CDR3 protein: CASSLSSGASQETQYF; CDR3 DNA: TGCGCCAGCAGCTTGTCTAGCGGAGCTTCTCAAGAGACCCAGTACTTC
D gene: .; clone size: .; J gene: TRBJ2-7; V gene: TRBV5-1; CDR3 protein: CASSPAGTYEQYF; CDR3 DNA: TGCGCCAGCAGCCCCGCGGGTACCTACGAGCAGTACTTC
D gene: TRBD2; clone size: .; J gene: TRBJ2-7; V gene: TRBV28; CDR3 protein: CASSGRGGRYEQYF; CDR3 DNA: TGTGCCAGCAGTGGCCGGGGGGGCCGTTACGAGCAGTACTTC
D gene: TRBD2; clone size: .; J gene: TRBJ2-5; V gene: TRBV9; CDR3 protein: CASSVGLAEQETQYF; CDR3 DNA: TGTGCCAGCAGCGTAGGTCTAGCGGAACAAGAGACCCAGTACTTC
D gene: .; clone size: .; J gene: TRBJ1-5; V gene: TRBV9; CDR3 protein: CASSVAGSGNQPQHF; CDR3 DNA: TGTGCCAGCAGCGTAGCTGGGTCGGGCAATCAGCCCCAGCATTTT
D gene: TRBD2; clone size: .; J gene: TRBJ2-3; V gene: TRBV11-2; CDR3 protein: CASSSIGLAGGSTDTQYF; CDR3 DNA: TGTGCCAGCAGCTCAATAGGGCTAGCGGGGGGAAGCACAGATACGCAGTATTTT
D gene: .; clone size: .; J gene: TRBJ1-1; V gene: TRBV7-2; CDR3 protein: CASSSPLGTEAFF; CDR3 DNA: TGTGCCAGCAGCTCCCCCCTAGGGACTGAAGCTTTCTTT
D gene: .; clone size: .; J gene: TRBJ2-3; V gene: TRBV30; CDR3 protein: CAVSGGALTDTQYF; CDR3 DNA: TGTGCCGTATCGGGGGGCGCCCTCACAGATACGCAGTATTTT
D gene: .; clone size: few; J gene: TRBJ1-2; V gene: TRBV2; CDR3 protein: CASSGADNYGYTF; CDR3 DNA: TGTGCCAGCAGTGGGGCGGATAACTATGGCTACACCTTC
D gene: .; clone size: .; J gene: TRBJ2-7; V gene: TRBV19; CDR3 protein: CASSDHGQIGISYYEQYF; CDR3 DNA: TGTGCCAGTAGTGACCACGGACAGATAGGGATTAGTTACTACGAGCAGTACTTC
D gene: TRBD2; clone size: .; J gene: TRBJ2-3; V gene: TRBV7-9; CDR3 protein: CASSPLGLAGGGDTQYF; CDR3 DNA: TGTGCCAGCAGCCCCTTGGGACTAGCGGGGGGCGGAGATACGCAGTATTTT
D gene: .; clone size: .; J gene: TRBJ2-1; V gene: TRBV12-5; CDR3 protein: CASGLDRRNEQFF; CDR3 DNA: TGTGCTAGTGGTTTGGACAGGCGGAATGAGCAGTTCTTC
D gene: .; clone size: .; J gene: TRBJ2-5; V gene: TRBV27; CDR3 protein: CASSPTPLESGETQYF; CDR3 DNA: TGTGCCAGCAGTCCGACCCCCCTAGAATCGGGAGAGACCCAGTACTTC
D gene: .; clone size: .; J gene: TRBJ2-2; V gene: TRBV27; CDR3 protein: CASSIGSRNTGELFF; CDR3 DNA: TGTGCCAGCAGCATAGGATCCAGGAACACCGGGGAGCTGTTTTTT
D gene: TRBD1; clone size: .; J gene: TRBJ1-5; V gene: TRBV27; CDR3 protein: CASSYGQGWNQPQHF; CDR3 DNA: TGTGCCAGCAGTTACGGACAGGGTTGGAATCAGCCCCAGCATTTT
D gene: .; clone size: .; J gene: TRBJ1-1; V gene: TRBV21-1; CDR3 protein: CASSKTLGGSGPMNTEAFF; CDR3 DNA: TGTGCCAGCAGCAAGACCCTTGGTGGGTCAGGGCCAATGAACACTGAAGCTTTCTTT
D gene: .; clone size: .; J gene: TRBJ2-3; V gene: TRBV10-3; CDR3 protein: CAISAGGHTSTDTQYF; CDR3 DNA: TGTGCCATCAGTGCAGGAGGGCACACTAGCACAGATACGCAGTATTTT
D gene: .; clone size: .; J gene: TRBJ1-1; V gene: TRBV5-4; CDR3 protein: CASSLARKNTEAFF; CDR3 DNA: TGTGCCAGCAGCTTGGCAAGAAAGAACACTGAAGCTTTCTTT
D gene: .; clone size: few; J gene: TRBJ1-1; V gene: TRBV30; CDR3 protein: CAWVGGNTEAFF; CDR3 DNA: TGTGCCTGGGTCGGGGGGAACACTGAAGCTTTCTTT
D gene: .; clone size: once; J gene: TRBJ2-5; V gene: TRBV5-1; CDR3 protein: CASSVPRSSETQYF; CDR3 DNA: TGCGCCAGCAGCGTACCTCGGTCGTCGGAGACCCAGTACTTC
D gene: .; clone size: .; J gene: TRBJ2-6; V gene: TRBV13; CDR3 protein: CASRSDSSGANVLTF; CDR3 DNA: TGTGCCAGCAGATCGGACAGTTCAGGGGCCAACGTCCTGACTTTC
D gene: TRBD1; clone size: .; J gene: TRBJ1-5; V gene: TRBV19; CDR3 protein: CASSILTGDSNQPQHF; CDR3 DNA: TGTGCCAGTAGTATATTGACAGGGGATAGCAATCAGCCCCAGCATTTT
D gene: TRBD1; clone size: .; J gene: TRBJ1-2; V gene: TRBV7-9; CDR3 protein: CASSGSTGPRYGYTF; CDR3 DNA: TGTGCCAGCAGCGGTTCGACAGGGCCACGCTATGGCTACACCTTC
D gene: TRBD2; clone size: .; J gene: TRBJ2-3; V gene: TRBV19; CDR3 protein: CASSILGLGSTDTQYF; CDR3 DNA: TGTGCCAGTAGTATTCTCGGACTAGGCAGCACAGATACGCAGTATTTT
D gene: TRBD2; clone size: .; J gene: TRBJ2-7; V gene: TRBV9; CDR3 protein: CASSVGTSGIHEQYF; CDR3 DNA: TGTGCCAGCAGCGTCGGGACTAGCGGGATCCACGAGCAGTACTTC
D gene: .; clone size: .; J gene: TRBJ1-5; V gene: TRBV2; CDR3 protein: CASSYDSNQPQHF; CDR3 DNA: TGTGCCAGCAGCTATGATAGTAATCAGCCCCAGCATTTT
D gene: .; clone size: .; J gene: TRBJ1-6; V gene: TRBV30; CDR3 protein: CAWSVSGHPSPLHF; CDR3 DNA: TGTGCCTGGAGTGTAAGCGGACACCCTTCACCCCTCCACTTT